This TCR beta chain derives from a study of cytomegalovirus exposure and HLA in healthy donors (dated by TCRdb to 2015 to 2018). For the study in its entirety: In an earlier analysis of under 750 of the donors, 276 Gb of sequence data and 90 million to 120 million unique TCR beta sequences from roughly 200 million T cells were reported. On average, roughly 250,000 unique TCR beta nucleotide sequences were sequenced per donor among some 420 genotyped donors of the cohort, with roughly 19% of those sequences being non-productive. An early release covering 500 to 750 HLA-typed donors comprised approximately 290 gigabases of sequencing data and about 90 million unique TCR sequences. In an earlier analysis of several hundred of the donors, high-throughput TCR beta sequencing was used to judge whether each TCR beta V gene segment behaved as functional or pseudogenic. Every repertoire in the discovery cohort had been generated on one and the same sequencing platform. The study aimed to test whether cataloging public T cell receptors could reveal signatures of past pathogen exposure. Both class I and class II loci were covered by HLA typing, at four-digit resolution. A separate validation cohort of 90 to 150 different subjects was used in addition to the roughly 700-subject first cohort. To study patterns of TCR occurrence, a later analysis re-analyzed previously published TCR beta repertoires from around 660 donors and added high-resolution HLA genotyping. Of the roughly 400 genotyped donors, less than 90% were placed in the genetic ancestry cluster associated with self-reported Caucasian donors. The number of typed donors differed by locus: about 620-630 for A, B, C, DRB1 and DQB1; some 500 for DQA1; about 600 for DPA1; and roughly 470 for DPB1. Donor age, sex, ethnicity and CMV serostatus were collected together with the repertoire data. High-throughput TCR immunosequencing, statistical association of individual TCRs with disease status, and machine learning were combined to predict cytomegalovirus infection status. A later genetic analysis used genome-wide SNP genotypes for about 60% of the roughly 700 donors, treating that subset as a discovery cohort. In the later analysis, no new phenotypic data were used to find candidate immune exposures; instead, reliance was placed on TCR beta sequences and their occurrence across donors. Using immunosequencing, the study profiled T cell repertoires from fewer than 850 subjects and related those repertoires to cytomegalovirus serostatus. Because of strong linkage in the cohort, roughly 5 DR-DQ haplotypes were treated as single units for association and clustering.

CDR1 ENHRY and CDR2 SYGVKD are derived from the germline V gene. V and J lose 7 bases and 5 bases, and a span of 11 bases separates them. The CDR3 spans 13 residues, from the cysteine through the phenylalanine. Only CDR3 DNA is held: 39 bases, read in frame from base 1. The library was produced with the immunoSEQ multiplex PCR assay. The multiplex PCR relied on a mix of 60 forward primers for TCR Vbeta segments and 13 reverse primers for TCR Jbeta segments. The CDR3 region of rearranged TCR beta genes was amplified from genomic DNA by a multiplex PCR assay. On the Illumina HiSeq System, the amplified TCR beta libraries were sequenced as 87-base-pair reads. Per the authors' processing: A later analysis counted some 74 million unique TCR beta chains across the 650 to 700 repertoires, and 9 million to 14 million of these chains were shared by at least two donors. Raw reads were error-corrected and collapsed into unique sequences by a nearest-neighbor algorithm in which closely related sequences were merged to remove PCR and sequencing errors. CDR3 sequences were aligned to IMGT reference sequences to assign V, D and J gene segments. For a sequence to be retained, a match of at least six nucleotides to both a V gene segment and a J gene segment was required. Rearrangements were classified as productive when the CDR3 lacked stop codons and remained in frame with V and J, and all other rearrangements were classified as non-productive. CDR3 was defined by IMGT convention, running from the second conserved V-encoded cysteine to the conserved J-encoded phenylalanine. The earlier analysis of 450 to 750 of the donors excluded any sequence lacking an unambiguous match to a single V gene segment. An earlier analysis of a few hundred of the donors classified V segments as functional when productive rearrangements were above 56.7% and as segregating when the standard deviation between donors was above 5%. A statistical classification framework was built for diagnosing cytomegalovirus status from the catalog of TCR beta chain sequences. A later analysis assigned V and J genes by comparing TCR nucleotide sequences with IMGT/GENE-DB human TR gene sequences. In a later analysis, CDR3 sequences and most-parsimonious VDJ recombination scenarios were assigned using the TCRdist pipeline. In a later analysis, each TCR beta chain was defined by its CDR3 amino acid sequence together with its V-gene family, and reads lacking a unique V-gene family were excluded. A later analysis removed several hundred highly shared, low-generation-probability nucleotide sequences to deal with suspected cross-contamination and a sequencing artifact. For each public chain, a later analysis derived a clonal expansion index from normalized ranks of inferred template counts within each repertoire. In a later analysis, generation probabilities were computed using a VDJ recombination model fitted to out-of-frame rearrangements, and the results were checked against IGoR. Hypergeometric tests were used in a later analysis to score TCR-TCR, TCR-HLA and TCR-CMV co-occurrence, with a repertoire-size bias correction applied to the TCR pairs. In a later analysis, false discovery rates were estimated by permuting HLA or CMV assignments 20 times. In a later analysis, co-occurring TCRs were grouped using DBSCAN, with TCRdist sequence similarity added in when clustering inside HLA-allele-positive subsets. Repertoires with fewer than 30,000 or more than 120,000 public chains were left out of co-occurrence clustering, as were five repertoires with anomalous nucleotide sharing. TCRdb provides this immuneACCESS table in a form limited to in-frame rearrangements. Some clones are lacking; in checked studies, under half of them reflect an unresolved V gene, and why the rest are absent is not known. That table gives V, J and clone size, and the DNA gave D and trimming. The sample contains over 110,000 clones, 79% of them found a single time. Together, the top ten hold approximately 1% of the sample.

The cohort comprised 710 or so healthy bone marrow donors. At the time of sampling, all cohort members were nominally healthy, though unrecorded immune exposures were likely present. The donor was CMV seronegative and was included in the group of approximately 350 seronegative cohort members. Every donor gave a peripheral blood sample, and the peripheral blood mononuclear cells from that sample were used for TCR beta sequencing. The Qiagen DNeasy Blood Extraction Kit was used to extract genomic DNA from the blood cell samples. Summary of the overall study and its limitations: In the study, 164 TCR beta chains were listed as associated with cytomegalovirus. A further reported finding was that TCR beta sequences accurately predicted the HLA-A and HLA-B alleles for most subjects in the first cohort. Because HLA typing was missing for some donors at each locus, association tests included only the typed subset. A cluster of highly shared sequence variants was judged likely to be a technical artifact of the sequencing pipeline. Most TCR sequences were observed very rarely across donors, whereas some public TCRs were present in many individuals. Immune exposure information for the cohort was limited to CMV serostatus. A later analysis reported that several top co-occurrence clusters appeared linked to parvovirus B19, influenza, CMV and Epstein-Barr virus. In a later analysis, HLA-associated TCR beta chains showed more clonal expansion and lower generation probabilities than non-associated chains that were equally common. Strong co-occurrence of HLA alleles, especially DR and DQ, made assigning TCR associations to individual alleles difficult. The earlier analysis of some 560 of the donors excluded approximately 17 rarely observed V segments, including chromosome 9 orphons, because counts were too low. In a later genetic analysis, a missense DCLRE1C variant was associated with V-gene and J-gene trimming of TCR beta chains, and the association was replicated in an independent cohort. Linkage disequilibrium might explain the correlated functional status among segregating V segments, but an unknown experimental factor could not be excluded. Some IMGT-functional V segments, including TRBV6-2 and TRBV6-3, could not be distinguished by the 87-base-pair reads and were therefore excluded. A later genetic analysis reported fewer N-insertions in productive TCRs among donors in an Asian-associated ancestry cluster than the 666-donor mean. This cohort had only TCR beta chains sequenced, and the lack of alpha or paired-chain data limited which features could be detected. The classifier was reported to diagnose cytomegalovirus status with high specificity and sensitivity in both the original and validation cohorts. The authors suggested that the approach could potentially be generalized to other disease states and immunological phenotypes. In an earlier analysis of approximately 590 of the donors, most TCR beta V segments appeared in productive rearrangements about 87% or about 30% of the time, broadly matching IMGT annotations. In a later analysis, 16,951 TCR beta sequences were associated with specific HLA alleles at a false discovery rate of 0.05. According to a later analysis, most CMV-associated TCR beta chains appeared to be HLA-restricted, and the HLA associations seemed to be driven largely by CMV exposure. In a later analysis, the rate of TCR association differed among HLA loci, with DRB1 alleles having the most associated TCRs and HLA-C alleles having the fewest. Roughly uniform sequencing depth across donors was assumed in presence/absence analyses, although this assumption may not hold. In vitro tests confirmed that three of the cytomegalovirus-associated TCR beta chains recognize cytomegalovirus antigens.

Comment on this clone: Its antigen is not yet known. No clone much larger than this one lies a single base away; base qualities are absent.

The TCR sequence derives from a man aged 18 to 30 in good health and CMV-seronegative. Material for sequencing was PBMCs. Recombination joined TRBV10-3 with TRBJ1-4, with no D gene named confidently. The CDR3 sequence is CAIKEGRNEKLFF. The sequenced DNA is TGTGCCATCAAGGAGGGCAGGAATGAAAAACTGTTTTTT.